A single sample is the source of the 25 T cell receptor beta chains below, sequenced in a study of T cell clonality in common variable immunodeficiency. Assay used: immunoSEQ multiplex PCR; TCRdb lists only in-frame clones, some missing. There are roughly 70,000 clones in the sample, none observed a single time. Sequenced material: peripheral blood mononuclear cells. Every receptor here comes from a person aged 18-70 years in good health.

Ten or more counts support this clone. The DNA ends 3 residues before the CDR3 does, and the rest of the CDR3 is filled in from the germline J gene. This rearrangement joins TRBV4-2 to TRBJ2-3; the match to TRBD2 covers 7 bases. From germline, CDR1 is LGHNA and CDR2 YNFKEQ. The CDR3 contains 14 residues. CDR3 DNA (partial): TGTGCCAGCAGCCAAGCCTTTGGGGGGGAGACG. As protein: CASSQAFGGET. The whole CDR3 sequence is CASSQAFGGETQYF.

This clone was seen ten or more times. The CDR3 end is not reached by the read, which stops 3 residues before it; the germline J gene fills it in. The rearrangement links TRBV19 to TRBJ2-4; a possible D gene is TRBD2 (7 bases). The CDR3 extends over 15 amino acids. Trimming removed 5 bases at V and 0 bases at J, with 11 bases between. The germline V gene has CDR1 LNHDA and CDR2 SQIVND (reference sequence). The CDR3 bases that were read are TGTGCCAGTAGTCCGGGGGGCTTAGCCAAAAACATT. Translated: CASSPGGLAKNI. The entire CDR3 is CASSPGGLAKNIQYF.

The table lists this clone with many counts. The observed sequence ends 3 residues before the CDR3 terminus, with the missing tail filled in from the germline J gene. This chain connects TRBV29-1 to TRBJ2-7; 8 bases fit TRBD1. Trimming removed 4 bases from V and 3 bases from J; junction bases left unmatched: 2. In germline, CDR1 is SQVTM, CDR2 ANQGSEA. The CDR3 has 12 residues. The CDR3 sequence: CSVGTGLYEQYF. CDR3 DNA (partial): TGCAGCGTTGGGACAGGGCTCTACGAG.

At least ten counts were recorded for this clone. Here the CDR3 reads CSVEVGGNQPQHF. The sequenced part of the CDR3 DNA is TGCAGCGTTGAAGTGGGGGGGAATCAGCCC. The chain combines TRBV29-1 with TRBJ1-5; the D gene is possibly TRBD1 (5 bases). The read ends 3 residues shy of where the CDR3 ends; the end is completed using the germline J gene. The length of the CDR3 is 13 residues. V was clipped by 1 base and J by 4 bases, with 8 bases between them. CDR1 SQVTM and CDR2 ANQGSEA come from the germline V gene. Combining the CDR3 with reference TRBV29-1 and TRBJ1-5 gives the whole variable domain SAVISQKPSRDICQRGTSLTIQCQVDSQVTMMFWYRQQPGQSLTLIATANQGSEATYESGFVIDKFPISRPNLTFSTLTVSNMSPEDSSIYLCSVEVGGNQPQHFGDGTRLSIL.

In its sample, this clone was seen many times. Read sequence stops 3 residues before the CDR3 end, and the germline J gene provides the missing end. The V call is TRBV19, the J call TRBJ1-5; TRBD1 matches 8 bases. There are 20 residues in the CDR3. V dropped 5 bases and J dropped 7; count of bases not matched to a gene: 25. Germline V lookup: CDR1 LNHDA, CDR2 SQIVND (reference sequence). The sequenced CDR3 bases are TGTGCCAGTAGTCTCGGGCGGACAGGGTACCGGGGACGAGGAGGGCAGCCC. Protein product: CASSLGRTGYRGRGGQP. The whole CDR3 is CASSLGRTGYRGRGGQPQHF. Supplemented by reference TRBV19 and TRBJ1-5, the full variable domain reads DGGITQSPKYLFRKEGQNVTLSCEQNLNHDAMYWYRQDPGQGLRLIYYSQIVNDFQKGDIAEGYSVSREKKESFPLTVTSAQKNPTAFYLCASSLGRTGYRGRGGQPQHFGDGTRLSIL.

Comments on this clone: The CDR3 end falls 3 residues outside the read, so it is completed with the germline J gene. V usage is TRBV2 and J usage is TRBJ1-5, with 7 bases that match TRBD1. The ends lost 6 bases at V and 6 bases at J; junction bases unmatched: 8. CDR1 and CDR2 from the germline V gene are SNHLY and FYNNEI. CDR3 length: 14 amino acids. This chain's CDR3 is CASRGGTVVQPQHF. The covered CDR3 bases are TGTGCCAGCAGGGGAGGGACAGTAGTTCAGCCC.

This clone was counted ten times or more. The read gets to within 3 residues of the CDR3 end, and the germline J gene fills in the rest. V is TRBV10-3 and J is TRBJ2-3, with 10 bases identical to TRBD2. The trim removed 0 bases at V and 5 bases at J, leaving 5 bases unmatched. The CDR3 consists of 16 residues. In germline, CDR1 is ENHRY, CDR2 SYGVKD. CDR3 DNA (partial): TGTGCCATCAGTGAGTCCCTAGCGGGGGAGGTAGATACG. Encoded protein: CAISESLAGEVDT. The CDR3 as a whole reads CAISESLAGEVDTQYF.

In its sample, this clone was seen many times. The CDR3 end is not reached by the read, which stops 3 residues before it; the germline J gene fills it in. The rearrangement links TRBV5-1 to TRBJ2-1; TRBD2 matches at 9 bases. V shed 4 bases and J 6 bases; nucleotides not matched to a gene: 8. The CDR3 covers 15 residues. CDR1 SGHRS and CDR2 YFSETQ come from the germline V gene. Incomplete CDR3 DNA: TGCGCCAGCAGCCCTAGCGGGATAGGATCCAATGAG. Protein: CASSPSGIGSNE. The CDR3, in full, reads CASSPSGIGSNEQFF.

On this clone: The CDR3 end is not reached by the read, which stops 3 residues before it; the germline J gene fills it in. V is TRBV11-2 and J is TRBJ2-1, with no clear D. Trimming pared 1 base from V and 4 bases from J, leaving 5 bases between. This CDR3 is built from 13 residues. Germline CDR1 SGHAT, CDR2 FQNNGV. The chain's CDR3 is CASSLARYNEQFF. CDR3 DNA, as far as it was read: TGTGCCAGCAGCTTAGCGAGGTACAATGAG. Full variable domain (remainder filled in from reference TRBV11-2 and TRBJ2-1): EAGVAQSPRYKIIEKRQSVAFWCNPISGHATLYWYQQILGQGPKLLIQFQNNGVVDDSQLPKDRFSAERLKGVDSTLKIQPAKLEDSAVYLCASSLARYNEQFFGPGTRLTVL.

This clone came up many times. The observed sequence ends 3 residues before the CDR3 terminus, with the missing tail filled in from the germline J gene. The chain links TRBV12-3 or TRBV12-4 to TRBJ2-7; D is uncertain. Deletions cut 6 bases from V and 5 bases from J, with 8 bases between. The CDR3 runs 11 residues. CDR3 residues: CASSFRNEQYF. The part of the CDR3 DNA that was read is TGTGCCAGCAGCTTTCGTAACGAG.

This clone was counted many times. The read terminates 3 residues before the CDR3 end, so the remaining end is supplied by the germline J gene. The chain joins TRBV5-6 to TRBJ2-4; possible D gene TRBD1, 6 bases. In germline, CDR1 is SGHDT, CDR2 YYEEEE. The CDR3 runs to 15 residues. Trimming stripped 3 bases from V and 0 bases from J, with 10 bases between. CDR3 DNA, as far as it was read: TGTGCCAGCAGCTACGGACAGTTAGCCAAAAACATT. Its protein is CASSYGQLAKNI. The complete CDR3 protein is CASSYGQLAKNIQYF. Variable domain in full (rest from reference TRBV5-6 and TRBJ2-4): DAGVTQSPTHLIKTRGQQVTLRCSPKSGHDTVSWYQQALGQGPQFIFQYYEEEERQRGNFPDRFSGHQFPNYSSELNVNALLLGDSALYLCASSYGQLAKNIQYFGAGTRLSVL.

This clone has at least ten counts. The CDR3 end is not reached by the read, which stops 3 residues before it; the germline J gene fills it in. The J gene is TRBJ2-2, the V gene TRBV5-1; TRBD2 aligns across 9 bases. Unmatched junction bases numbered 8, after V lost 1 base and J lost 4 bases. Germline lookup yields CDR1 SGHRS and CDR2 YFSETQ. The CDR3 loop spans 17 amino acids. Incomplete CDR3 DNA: TGCGCCAGCAGCTTGAAATTAGCGGGAGTTGGCACCGGGGAG. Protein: CASSLKLAGVGTGE. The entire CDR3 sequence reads CASSLKLAGVGTGELFF.

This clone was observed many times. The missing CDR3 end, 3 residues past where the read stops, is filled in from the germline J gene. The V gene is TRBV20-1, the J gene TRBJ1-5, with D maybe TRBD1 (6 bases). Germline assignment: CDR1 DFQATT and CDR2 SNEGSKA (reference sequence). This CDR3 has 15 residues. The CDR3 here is CAGMGGRLGNQPQHF. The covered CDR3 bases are TGCGCCGGAATGGGGGGGCGCTTGGGCAATCAGCCC.

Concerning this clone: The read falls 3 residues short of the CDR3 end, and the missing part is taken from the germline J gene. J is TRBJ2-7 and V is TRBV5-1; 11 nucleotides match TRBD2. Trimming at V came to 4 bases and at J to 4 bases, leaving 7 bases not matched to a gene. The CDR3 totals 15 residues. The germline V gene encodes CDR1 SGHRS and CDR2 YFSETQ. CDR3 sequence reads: CASSPTSGGDYEQYF. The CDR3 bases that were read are TGCGCCAGCAGCCCCACTAGCGGGGGCGATTACGAG. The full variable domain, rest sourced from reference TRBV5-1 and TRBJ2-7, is KAGVTQTPRYLIKTRGQQVTLSCSPISGHRSVSWYQQTPGQGLQFLFEYFSETQRNKGNFPGRFSGRQFSNSRSEMNVSTLELGDSALYLCASSPTSGGDYEQYFGPGTRLTVT.

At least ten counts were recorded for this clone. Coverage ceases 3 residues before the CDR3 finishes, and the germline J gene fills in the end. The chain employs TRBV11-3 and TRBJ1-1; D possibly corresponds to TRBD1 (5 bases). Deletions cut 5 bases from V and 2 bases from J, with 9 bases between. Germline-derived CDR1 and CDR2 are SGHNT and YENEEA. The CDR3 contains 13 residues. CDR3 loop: CASSRRANTEAFF. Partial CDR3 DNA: TGTGCCAGCAGCCGCAGGGCTAACACTGAA.

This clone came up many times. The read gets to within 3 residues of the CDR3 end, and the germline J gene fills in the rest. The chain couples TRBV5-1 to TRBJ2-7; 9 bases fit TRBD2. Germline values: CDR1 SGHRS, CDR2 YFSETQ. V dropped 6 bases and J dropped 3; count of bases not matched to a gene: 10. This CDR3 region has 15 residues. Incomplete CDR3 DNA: TGCGCCAGCAAACCGGCCACTAGCGGGTTCTACGAG. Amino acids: CASKPATSGFYE. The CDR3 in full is CASKPATSGFYEQYF. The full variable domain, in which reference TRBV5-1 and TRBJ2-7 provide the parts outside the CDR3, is KAGVTQTPRYLIKTRGQQVTLSCSPISGHRSVSWYQQTPGQGLQFLFEYFSETQRNKGNFPGRFSGRQFSNSRSEMNVSTLELGDSALYLCASKPATSGFYEQYFGPGTRLTVT.

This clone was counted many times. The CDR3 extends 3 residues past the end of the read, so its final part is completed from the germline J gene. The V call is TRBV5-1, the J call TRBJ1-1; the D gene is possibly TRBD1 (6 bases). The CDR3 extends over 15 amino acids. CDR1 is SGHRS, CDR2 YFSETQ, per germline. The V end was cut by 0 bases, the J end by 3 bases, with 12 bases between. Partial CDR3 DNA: TGCGCCAGCAGCTTGGACGCGGGGGCAGACACTGAA. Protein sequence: CASSLDAGADTE. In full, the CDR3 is CASSLDAGADTEAFF.

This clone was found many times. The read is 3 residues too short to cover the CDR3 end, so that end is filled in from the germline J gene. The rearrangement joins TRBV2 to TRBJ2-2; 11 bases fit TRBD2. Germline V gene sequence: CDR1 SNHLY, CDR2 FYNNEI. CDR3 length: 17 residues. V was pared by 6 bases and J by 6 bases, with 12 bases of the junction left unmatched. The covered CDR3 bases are TGTGCCAGCAGCCTTATAAATTTAGCGGGGGGGCCCGGGGAG. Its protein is CASSLINLAGGPGE. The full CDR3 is CASSLINLAGGPGELFF.

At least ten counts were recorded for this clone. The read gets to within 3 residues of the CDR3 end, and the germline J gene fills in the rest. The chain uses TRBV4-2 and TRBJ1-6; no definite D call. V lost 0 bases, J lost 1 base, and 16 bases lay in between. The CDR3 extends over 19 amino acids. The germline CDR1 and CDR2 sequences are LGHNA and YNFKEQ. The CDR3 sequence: CASSQEVPGSGSYNSPLHF. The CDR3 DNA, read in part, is TGTGCCAGCAGCCAAGAAGTCCCCGGTAGCGGTTCCTATAATTCACCC.

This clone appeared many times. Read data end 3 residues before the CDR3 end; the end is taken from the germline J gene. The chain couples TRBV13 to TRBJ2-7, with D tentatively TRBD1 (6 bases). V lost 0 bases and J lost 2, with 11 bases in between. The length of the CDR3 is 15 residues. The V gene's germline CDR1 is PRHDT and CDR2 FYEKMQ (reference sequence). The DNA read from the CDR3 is TGTGCCAGCAGCTTAGGGGCGCAGGGGACCTACGAG. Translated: CASSLGAQGTYE. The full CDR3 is CASSLGAQGTYEQYF.

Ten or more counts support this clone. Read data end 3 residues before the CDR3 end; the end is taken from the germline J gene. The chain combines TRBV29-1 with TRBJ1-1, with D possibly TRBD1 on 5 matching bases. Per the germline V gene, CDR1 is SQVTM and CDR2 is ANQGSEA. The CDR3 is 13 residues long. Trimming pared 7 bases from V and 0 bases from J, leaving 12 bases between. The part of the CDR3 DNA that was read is TGCAGCGGGGGGGACGGCCTGAACACTGAA. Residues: CSGGDGLNTE. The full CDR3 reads CSGGDGLNTEAFF.

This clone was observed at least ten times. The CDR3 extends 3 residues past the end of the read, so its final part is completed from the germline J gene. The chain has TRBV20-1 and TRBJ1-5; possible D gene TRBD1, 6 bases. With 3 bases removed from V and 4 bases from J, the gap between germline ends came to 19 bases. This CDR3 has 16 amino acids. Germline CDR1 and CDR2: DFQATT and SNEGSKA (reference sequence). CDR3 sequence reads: CSARGRGIRQNQPQHF. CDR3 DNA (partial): TGCAGTGCTAGGGGCAGGGGAATACGACAAAATCAGCCC.

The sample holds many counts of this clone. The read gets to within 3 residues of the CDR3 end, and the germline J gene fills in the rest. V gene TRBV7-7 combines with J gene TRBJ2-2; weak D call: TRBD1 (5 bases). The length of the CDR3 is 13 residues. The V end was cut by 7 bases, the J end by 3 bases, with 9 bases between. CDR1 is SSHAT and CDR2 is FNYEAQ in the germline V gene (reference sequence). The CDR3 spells CASKAQDTGELFF. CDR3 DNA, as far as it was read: TGTGCCAGCAAAGCACAGGACACCGGGGAG. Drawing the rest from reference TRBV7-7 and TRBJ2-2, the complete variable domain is GAGVSQSPRYKVTKRGQDVTLRCDPISSHATLYWYQQALGQGPEFLTYFNYEAQPDKSGLPSDRFSAERPEGSISTLTIQRTEQRDSAMYRCASKAQDTGELFFGEGSRLTVL.

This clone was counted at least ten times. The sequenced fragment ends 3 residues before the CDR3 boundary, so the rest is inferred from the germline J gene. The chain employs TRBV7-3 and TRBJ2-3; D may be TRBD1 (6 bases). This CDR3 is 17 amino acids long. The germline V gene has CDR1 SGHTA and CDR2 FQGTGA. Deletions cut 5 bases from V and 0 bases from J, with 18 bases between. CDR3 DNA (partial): TGTGCCAGCAGCGCGTACTCCGGGACATCTAGCACAGATACG. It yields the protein CASSAYSGTSSTDT. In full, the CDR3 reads CASSAYSGTSSTDTQYF.

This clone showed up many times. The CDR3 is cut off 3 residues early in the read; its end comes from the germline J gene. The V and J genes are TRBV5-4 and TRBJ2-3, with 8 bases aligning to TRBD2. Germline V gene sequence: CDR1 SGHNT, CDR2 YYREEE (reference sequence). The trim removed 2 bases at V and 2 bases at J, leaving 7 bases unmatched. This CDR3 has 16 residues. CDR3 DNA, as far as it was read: TGTGCCAGCAGCTTTAGCGGGACCCTCTCCACAGATACG. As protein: CASSFSGTLSTDT. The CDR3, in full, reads CASSFSGTLSTDTQYF.